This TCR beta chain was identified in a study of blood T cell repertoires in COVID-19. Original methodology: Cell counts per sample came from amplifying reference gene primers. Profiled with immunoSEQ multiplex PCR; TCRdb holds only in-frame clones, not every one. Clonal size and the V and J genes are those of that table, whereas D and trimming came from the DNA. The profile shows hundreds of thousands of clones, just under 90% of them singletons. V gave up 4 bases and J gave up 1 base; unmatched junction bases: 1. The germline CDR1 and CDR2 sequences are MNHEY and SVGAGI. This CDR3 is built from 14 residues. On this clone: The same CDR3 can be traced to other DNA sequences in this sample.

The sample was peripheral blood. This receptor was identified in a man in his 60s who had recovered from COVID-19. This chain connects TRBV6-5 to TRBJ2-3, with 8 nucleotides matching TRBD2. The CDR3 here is CASSSRGGTDTQYF. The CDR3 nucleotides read TGTGCCAGCAGTTCGCGGGGGGGCACAGATACGCAGTATTTT.